The rows below give T cell receptor beta chains drawn from one sample of a study of vaccination effects on CD4 cells after COVID-19. These receptors are not linked to any known antigen. The data were produced by immunoSEQ multiplex PCR, yet TCRdb's version contains in-frame clones alone and is incomplete. The sample includes fewer than 75,000 clones, less than 80% of them seen just once. This specimen consisted of CD4+ T cells from PBMCs cultured without peptide, obtained after COVID-19 vaccination. The source of these receptors is a human donor who received a COVID-19 vaccine. The CDR3 runs from the conserved cysteine through the conserved F or W.

V	CDR3
TRBV7-9	CASSLDSMSQAQYF
TRBV5-1	CASSRLTGGANTEAFF
TRBV6-1	CASSEPRGVESTDTQYF
TRBV6-2/TRBV6-3	CASSYSRQGVLKGGETQYF
TRBV11-2	CASSLVGSDNQPQHF
TRBV6-5	CASIGQIQETQYF
TRBV9	CASNPGLANYNEQFF
TRBV6-5	CASGVNRNTEAFF
TRBV29-1	CSVEDGTSGSGAETQYF
TRBV19	CASRDSNTGELFF
TRBV6-5	CASSRGVGEAFF
TRBV7-9	CASSFGQGVNPGELFF
TRBV5-1	CASSLEVGSTEAFF
TRBV27	CASSPKGLPPSYEQYF
TRBV29-1	CSAGALSSYNEQFF
TRBV7-9	CASSPTPGGRAYNEQFF
TRBV2	CASSEVRRQTPYEQYF
TRBV6-5	CASGGSRQGGYEQYF
TRBV4-1	CASSLGDRGRSYNEQFF
TRBV19	CASSVRQVMNTEAFF
TRBV5-4	CASKGGTTDTQYF
TRBV30	CAWSDGPQVF
TRBV7-7	CASSLAATGGTQYF
TRBV28	CASKGGIVGTGNSQPQHF
TRBV2	CASSEALGRNEKLFF
TRBV5-1	CASSLPLGSDEQYF
TRBV6-2/TRBV6-3	CASSYPRGYTF
TRBV25-1	CASSLAGPLNVLTF
TRBV6-6	CASSMARTRGNEQFF
TRBV28	CASSSLRQGAGSPLHF
TRBV9	CASSVGSGGRNQPQHF
TRBV6-2/TRBV6-3	CASSGRDRGREAFF
TRBV23-1	CASSLRGGATPEETQYF
TRBV24-1	CATSEQGTEKLFF
TRBV30	CAAGRRPYEQYF
TRBV6-2/TRBV6-3	CASSYGLTGNYGYTF
TRBV28	CASSFTGGATNTGELFF
TRBV9	CASSVKGLAGVPGELFF
TRBV5-1	CASSLRLGIQNTEAFF
TRBV5-5	CASSLAFGVGADTQYF
TRBV5-1	CASSSHNRGTSYNSPLHF
TRBV28	CASSLSGLVGAGELFF
TRBV4-1	CASSQGTGVEGNQPQHF
TRBV11-2	CASSLDSPGRLEDTGELFF
TRBV19	CASSRSAYQETQYF
TRBV6-1	CASSEHRESHEQYF
TRBV7-2	CASSFAAVGRYNEQFF
TRBV28	CASRTGPTNEKLFF
TRBV7-2	CASSLVWGSDSPLHF
TRBV20-1	CSASTTGRYGYTF
TRBV18	CASSPQQGPGNTIYF
TRBV28	CASSFNGLNTEAFF
TRBV2	CASRAGGNSPLHF
TRBV15	CATSRAPSYAFAGELFF
TRBV28	CASRSGTPTDTQYF
TRBV24-1	CATSERDNEQFF
TRBV2	CASRVGGSGGPTDTQYF